This TCR beta chain was captured in a study of shared T cell receptors in the human thymus. Only in-frame clones appear in the TCRdb table, and some are missing; sequencing was by immunoSEQ multiplex PCR. The data show some 700,000 clones, approximately 83% seen once. This clone was observed once. V dropped 5 bases and J dropped 3 bases, with 15 bases sitting between them. Germline V gene lookup returns CDR1 MNHEY and CDR2 SMNVEV (reference sequence). CDR3 size: 15 residues. These sequences were also reported in another study, on human thymus T cells. That paper states: Infants, healthy and Finnish, who were having corrective surgery for congenital heart defects served as donors. The thymus tissue came from resections taken during corrective heart surgery. Thymic and blood repertoires showed apparently biased V and J gene usage. Highly overlapping thymic repertoires among unrelated individuals were reported in related research.

The J gene is TRBJ2-3, the V gene TRBV27; D remains unclear. The sequenced sample consisted of thymocytes. This clonotype originated in a girl less than two years old with a congenital heart defect. Written as DNA, the CDR3 is TGTGCCAGCAGTACCGACCCTCTCGGGACAGATACGCAGTATTTT. As protein: CASSTDPLGTDTQYF.